Presented here are 32 T cell receptor beta chains from one specimen sequenced in a study of T-cell memory formation after mild COVID-19. TCRdb independently ran MiXCR on the 5' RACE reads; one entry per CDR3 protein. The sample shows approximately 60,000 distinct CDR3 sequences, 9.5% of them seen only once. What was sequenced was PBMCs or a T cell subset sorted from them (not recorded which). These TCRs come from a man aged 18 to 35 who had mild COVID-19 (a few samples of this study predate the infection). Cell type and time point are not known.

This clonotype was seen a single time. This chain uses TRBV4-1 with TRBJ2-2; 11 nucleotides line up with TRBD2. Germline V CDR1 and CDR2: MGHRA, YSYEKL. J lost 5 bases, V lost 4 bases, and 6 bases had no gene match. This CDR3 comprises 16 residues. The CDR3 region has the DNA TGCGCCAGCAGCCGGTTTCTAGCGGGGGGAACCGGGGAGCTGTTTTTT. Its protein product is CASSRFLAGGTGELFF.

This clonotype appeared a single time. The rearrangement uses TRBV2 and TRBJ1-3; tentatively, D is TRBD1 (6 bases). CDR3 size: 15 residues. V dropped 2 bases and J dropped 3 bases, with 11 bases sitting between them. Germline CDR1 is SNHLY and CDR2 is FYNNEI. The CDR3 coding sequence is TGTGCCAGCAGTGAACGGGCAGGGGTTGGAAACACCATATATTTT. Its protein product is CASSERAGVGNTIYF.

This clonotype was recorded a few times. The genes are TRBV5-8 and TRBJ1-2, with D perhaps matching TRBD1 (5 bases). The CDR3 length is 15 residues. V lost 0 bases and J 0 bases, leaving 9 bases between the germline ends. Germline values: CDR1 SGHTS, CDR2 YDEGEE. CDR3 loop: CASSLVGAANYGYTF. The CDR3 DNA sequence: TGTGCCAGCAGCTTGGTCGGGGCAGCTAACTATGGCTACACCTTC.

This clonotype has a count of ten or more. The rearrangement links TRBV19 to TRBJ2-3; weak D call: TRBD1 (6 bases). This CDR3 has 14 amino acids. Germline values: CDR1 LNHDA, CDR2 SQIVND (reference sequence). V dropped 6 bases and J dropped 3 bases, with 13 bases sitting between them. In nucleotides, the CDR3 is TGTGCCAGTAGGGGCAGGGGCCGTACAGATACGCAGTATTTT. This codes for CASRGRGRTDTQYF. The full variable domain, with the rest looked up from reference TRBV19 and TRBJ2-3, is DGGITQSPKYLFRKEGQNVTLSCEQNLNHDAMYWYRQDPGQGLRLIYYSQIVNDFQKGDIAEGYSVSREKKESFPLTVTSAQKNPTAFYLCASRGRGRTDTQYFGPGTRLTVL.

This clonotype came up a few times. V usage is TRBV5-1 and J usage is TRBJ2-1; 7 bases map to TRBD2. The CDR3 is 15 residues long. J lost 3 bases, V lost 4 bases, and 7 bases had no gene match. Germline CDR1 is SGHRS and CDR2 is YFSETQ. The CDR3 spells CASSLLGGGYNEQFF. In DNA, the CDR3 is TGCGCCAGCAGCCTTCTGGGGGGGGGCTACAATGAGCAGTTCTTC.

This clonotype has just a few counts. J is TRBJ2-6 and V is TRBV11-2; D perhaps matches TRBD1 (5 bases). Trimming took off 4 bases at V and 5 bases at J, with 12 bases between the two ends. The germline gives CDR1 SGHAT, CDR2 FQNNGV. This CDR3 comprises 15 residues. For the CDR3, the DNA is TGTGCCAGCAGCTCCAGGGAAGTTAGGGCCAACGTCCTGACTTTC. Its protein is CASSSREVRANVLTF.

V and J are TRBV28 and TRBJ2-5; 10 bases match TRBD1. V lost 6 bases, J lost 5 bases, and 24 bases stayed unmatched. CDR3 length: 20 amino acids. Germline V gene data show CDR1 as MDHEN and CDR2 as SYDVKM. The CDR3: CASRGYGRFQDRGNGETQYF. The CDR3 nucleotides read TGTGCCAGCAGGGGATACGGGCGTTTCCAGGACAGGGGGAATGGTGAGACCCAGTACTTC.

This clonotype came up a few times. This sequence joins TRBV7-9 and TRBJ2-5; D perhaps matches TRBD1 (6 bases). Germline loops: CDR1 SEHNR, CDR2 FQNEAQ (reference sequence). Between the trimmed V and J ends, which lost 8 bases and 4 bases, there was a span of 17 bases. The CDR3 runs to 14 residues. This CDR3 is CASSQGNIVETQYF. Written as DNA, the CDR3 is TGTGCCAGCTCACAGGGTAATATCGTAGAGACCCAGTACTTC.

This clonotype was counted a few times. This chain joins TRBV15 and TRBJ1-6; D ambiguous. Germline CDR1 is LNHNV and CDR2 is YYDKDF (reference sequence). V was clipped by 1 base and J by 8 bases, with 9 bases between them. The CDR3 is made up of 14 amino acids. This CDR3 is CATSRVGPDSPLHF. The CDR3 DNA sequence: TGTGCCACCAGCAGAGTAGGGCCGGATTCACCCCTCCACTTT.

V is TRBV7-8 and J is TRBJ1-5; no clear D. CDR3 length equals 13 residues. The germline V gene encodes CDR1 SGHVS and CDR2 FQNEAQ. Between the trimmed V and J ends, which lost 6 bases and 0 bases, there was a span of 6 bases. The CDR3 region is CASSPYSNQPQHF. The CDR3 DNA follows: TGTGCCAGCAGTCCCTATAGCAATCAGCCCCAGCATTTT.

This clonotype came up a few times. The CDR3 spells CASSPDHRSEAFF. CDR3 DNA: TGTGCCAGCAGTCCCGACCACAGATCTGAAGCTTTCTTT. This rearrangement joins TRBV7-9 to TRBJ1-1; D remains ambiguous. Germline CDR1 reads SEHNR; CDR2 reads FQNEAQ (reference sequence). V was cut by 6 bases and J by 6 bases, with 14 bases left in between. This CDR3 spans 13 amino acids.

This clonotype was picked up a small number of times. The junction and the germline gene differ at one end; a read error may be behind it. The rearrangement uses TRBV3-1 and TRBJ2-1; TRBD2 aligns across 8 bases. This CDR3 has 14 residues. The germline V gene encodes CDR1 LGHDT and CDR2 YNNKEL (reference sequence). CDR3 nucleotides: TGTGCCAGCAGCCAAGAAAGCGGGGGCGCCCGGTCGCTCTTC. Its translation is CASSQESGGARSLF.

This sequence joins TRBV6-2 or TRBV6-3 and TRBJ2-3, with D possibly being TRBD1 (6 bases). V was cut by 8 bases and J by 2 bases, with 8 bases left in between. Per the germline V gene, CDR1 is MNHEY and CDR2 is SVGEGT. This CDR3 is built from 12 residues. The CDR3 loop is CASRQDTDTQYF. DNA of the CDR3: TGTGCCAGCCGACAGGACACAGATACGCAGTATTTT.

This clonotype was recorded a few times. The chain joins TRBV7-9 to TRBJ1-2; possibly TRBD1 for D (5 bases). With 4 bases removed from V and 7 bases from J, the gap between germline ends came to 19 bases. Germline lookup yields CDR1 SEHNR and CDR2 FQNEAQ (reference sequence). CDR3 length: 15 amino acids. In DNA form, the CDR3 reads TGTGCCAGCAGCTCCAGGGTAGTCGGATCTTCTGGCTACACCTTC. The encoded protein is CASSSRVVGSSGYTF.

The table lists this clonotype with many counts. The chain joins TRBV20-1 to TRBJ1-2; no clear D. From germline, CDR1 is DFQATT and CDR2 SNEGSKA (reference sequence). V was cut by 4 bases and J by 3 bases, with 12 bases left in between. The CDR3 contains 13 residues. CDR3 DNA: TGCAGTGCTATTACCGGGCCCTACTATGGCTACACCTTC. It encodes CSAITGPYYGYTF.

The genes are TRBV6-2 or TRBV6-3 and TRBJ1-1, with D unresolved. This CDR3 comprises 15 residues. Germline V gene sequence: CDR1 MNHEY, CDR2 SVGEGT. The V gene lost 8 bases and the J gene lost 0 bases, with 16 bases spanning the gap. CDR3 amino acids: CASQHRQVMNTEAFF. CDR3 sequence (DNA): TGTGCCAGCCAACACCGGCAGGTCATGAACACTGAAGCTTTCTTT.

This clonotype was seen only a few times. The chain carries TRBV6-6 and TRBJ2-2, with TRBD1 identical over 10 bases. With V trimmed by 6 bases and J by 3 bases, 4 bases remained unmatched. The V gene's germline CDR1 is MNHNY and CDR2 SVGAGI (reference sequence). CDR3 length: 15 residues. CDR3 nucleotides: TGTGCCAGCAGGCCGGGACAGGGGTACACCGGGGAGCTGTTTTTT. Residues: CASRPGQGYTGELFF.

The J gene is TRBJ2-1, the V gene TRBV5-1; TRBD2 matches 8 bases. This CDR3 has 15 amino acids. The junction had 13 bases not matched to a gene; V was cut back by 7 bases and J by 7 bases. CDR1 and CDR2 (germline): SGHRS, YFSETQ. In nucleotides, the CDR3 is TGCGCCAGCCTAACGGGGGGGAACAACGGGAATGAGCAGTTCTTC. Translating it yields CASLTGGNNGNEQFF.

At least ten counts were recorded for this clonotype. V is TRBV5-1 and J is TRBJ2-1; TRBD1 might be the D (6 bases). Germline V gives CDR1 SGHRS, CDR2 YFSETQ. The length of the CDR3 is 14 residues. Deletions cut 3 bases from V and 3 bases from J, with 10 bases between. The CDR3 loop reads CASSSQGNYNEQFF. CDR3 nucleotide sequence: TGCGCCAGCAGCTCCCAGGGGAACTACAATGAGCAGTTCTTC.

The V call is TRBV30, the J call TRBJ2-6; D is unclear. Germline CDR1 GTSNPN, CDR2 SVGIG (reference sequence). The CDR3 covers 15 residues. The CDR3 nucleotides are TGTGTCATGCTGGGCACGAACTCTGGGGCCAACGTCCTGACTTTC. Translation: CVMLGTNSGANVLTF. Variable domain in full (rest from reference TRBV30 and TRBJ2-6): SQTIHQWPATLVQPVGSPLSLECTVEGTSNPNLYWYRQAAGRGLQLLFYSVGIGQISSEVPQNLSASRPQDRQFILSSKKLLLSDSGFYLCVMLGTNSGANVLTFGAGSRLTVL.

This clonotype was seen only a few times. The chain recombines TRBV6-2 or TRBV6-3 with TRBJ2-2; possibly TRBD2 for D (5 bases). The CDR3 has 24 amino acids. Trimming pared 5 bases from V and 0 bases from J, leaving 37 bases between. Per the germline V gene, CDR1 is MNHEY and CDR2 is SVGEGT. The CDR3 spells CASSQGLYARQLPPTYANTGELFF. Written as DNA, the CDR3 is TGTGCCAGCAGTCAAGGACTCTATGCTCGACAACTCCCCCCCACTTACGCGAACACCGGGGAGCTGTTTTTT.

This clonotype was recorded many times. The V and J genes are TRBV7-3 and TRBJ2-3; possibly TRBD2 for D (5 bases). The CDR3 has 14 amino acids. Germline lookup yields CDR1 SGHTA and CDR2 FQGTGA. V was pared by 5 bases and J by 2 bases, with 11 bases between. CDR3 residues: CASSASGYTDTQYF. In nucleotides, the CDR3 is TGTGCCAGCAGCGCCAGCGGTTACACAGATACGCAGTATTTT.

V usage is TRBV7-2 and J usage is TRBJ1-6, with TRBD1 as a possible D gene (6 bases). Per germline, CDR1 SGHTA and CDR2 FQGNSA. Trimming left V 2 bases short and J 10 bases short, with 12 bases between. The CDR3 is 14 amino acids. As DNA, the CDR3 is TGTGCCAGCAGCTTATGGGGGGCGCAGTCACCCCTCCACTTT. The encoded protein is CASSLWGAQSPLHF. Drawing the rest from reference TRBV7-2 and TRBJ1-6, the complete variable domain is GAGVSQSPSNKVTEKGKDVELRCDPISGHTALYWYRQSLGQGLEFLIYFQGNSAPDKSGLPSDRFSAERTGGSVSTLTIQRTQQEDSAVYLCASSLWGAQSPLHFGNGTRLTVT.

The sample holds many counts of this clonotype. V gene TRBV5-1 combines with J gene TRBJ2-7, with 12 bases fitting TRBD2. Germline V gene data show CDR1 as SGHRS and CDR2 as YFSETQ. The CDR3 sequence is 14 residues long. Trimming cost V 3 bases and J 5 bases; bases outside gene matches: 3. CDR3 sequence reads: CASSSSGGAHEQYV. The CDR3 DNA is TGCGCCAGCAGCTCTAGCGGGGGGGCCCACGAGCAGTACGTC.

This clonotype showed up just a few times. This rearrangement joins TRBV7-2 to TRBJ2-2; TRBD1 agrees at 11 bases. The CDR3 loop spans 15 amino acids. Germline CDR1 and CDR2: SGHTA and FQGNSA. V gave up 5 bases and J gave up 6 bases; unmatched junction bases: 5. The CDR3 spells CASSLDRGQSGELFF. The CDR3 DNA reads as TGTGCCAGCAGCCTGGACAGGGGGCAGTCCGGGGAGCTGTTTTTT.

The chain couples TRBV7-2 to TRBJ1-5, with 9 positions matching TRBD1. The CDR3 has 15 residues. Losses at the gene ends were 5 bases for V and 6 bases for J; bases not matched to a gene: 8. Germline V gene data show CDR1 as SGHTA and CDR2 as FQGNSA. Here the CDR3 reads CASSPHTGGVQPQHF. CDR3 sequence (DNA): TGTGCCAGCAGCCCACACACAGGGGGCGTTCAGCCCCAGCATTTT.

The chain joins TRBV20-1 to TRBJ2-5; weak D call: TRBD2 (6 bases). Trimming removed 3 bases from V and 5 bases from J, with 10 bases in between. CDR1 and CDR2 from the germline V gene are DFQATT and SNEGSKA (reference sequence). The CDR3 totals 12 residues. This chain's CDR3 is CSARRGEETQYF. Here the CDR3 DNA reads TGCAGTGCTAGGCGCGGGGAGGAGACCCAGTACTTC.

This chain links TRBV20-1 with TRBJ1-2, with D unresolved. V gave up 5 bases and J gave up 0 bases, with 22 bases separating them. The CDR3 spans 17 residues. Germline CDR1 reads DFQATT; CDR2 reads SNEGSKA (reference sequence). The CDR3 DNA reads TGCAGTGCTTTCCCGGCCACCTCACCATCTCCTAACTATGGCTACACCTTC. This sequence encodes CSAFPATSPSPNYGYTF.

This chain joins TRBV7-2 and TRBJ2-6, with a tentative D call TRBD1 (6 bases). Trimming left V 3 bases short and J 4 bases short, with 10 bases between. Germline CDR1 and CDR2: SGHTA and FQGNSA. There are 15 residues in the CDR3. The CDR3 spells CASSFTGTGANVLTF. The CDR3 DNA follows: TGTGCCAGCAGCTTTACAGGGACCGGGGCCAACGTCCTGACTTTC.

The chain employs TRBV20-1 and TRBJ2-5; D is perhaps TRBD2 (6 bases). The CDR3 totals 12 residues. CDR1 DFQATT and CDR2 SNEGSKA come from the germline V gene (reference sequence). V lost 6 bases, J lost 5 bases, and 13 bases lay in between. CDR3 protein: CSANGGRETQYF. CDR3 in DNA: TGCAGTGCCAATGGGGGGAGGGAGACCCAGTACTTC.

This clonotype was counted only a few times. The chain links TRBV20-1 to TRBJ1-5; 11 bases are a match to TRBD1. This CDR3 has 16 residues. The ends lost 5 bases at V and 6 bases at J; junction bases unmatched: 12. Germline CDR1 is DFQATT and CDR2 is SNEGSKA (reference sequence). The CDR3 region is CSALRVGGTGGQPQHF. CDR3 DNA sequence: TGCAGTGCTCTTCGGGTAGGCGGGACAGGGGGTCAGCCCCAGCATTTT.

The CDR3 DNA follows: TGTGCCAGCTCCATGACAGGGGGCTACTACGAGCAGTACTTC. It translates to CASSMTGGYYEQYF. The V and J genes are TRBV18 and TRBJ2-7; 10 bases agree with TRBD1. CDR3 length: 14 residues. With 6 bases clipped from V and 3 bases from J, the junction kept 5 bases outside the gene matches. Germline values: CDR1 KGHSH, CDR2 LQKENI.